Below are 32 T cell receptor beta chains sequenced from a single sample in a study of T cell repertoires in ileal Crohn's disease. Here immunoSEQ multiplex PCR was the method, and the copy in TCRdb shows in-frame clones only, minus some. This sample carries 15,000 to 20,000 clones, just over 90% of them seen once, and the ten largest clones take nearly 3.5%. The sample taken for sequencing was ileal tissue. These receptor sequences come from an adult with Crohn's disease.

The gene calls are TRBV19 and TRBJ1-5, with TRBD1 matching 12 bases. Germline trimming cut 2 bases from V and 0 bases from J; bases unmatched to any gene: 14. The germline gives CDR1 LNHDA, CDR2 SQIVND (reference sequence). The CDR3 runs 21 residues. CDR3 loop: CASSINRRGDRGRVSNQPQHF. CDR3 nucleotides: TGTGCCAGTAGTATAAATCGGAGAGGGGACAGGGGGCGAGTTAGCAATCAGCCCCAGCATTTT.

The V gene is TRBV27, the J gene TRBJ1-3; D may be TRBD1 (5 bases). Per germline, CDR1 MNHEY and CDR2 SMNVEV (reference sequence). There are 17 residues in the CDR3. Trimming cost V 6 bases and J 0 bases, with 18 bases left between them. Written as DNA, the CDR3 is TGTGCCAGCAGCCCAACTGTTAGACAGAGCTCTGGAAACACCATATATTTT. Protein sequence: CASSPTVRQSSGNTIYF.

This clone has just one count. The chain's CDR3 is CASSPWTGANYGYTF. The CDR3 DNA reads as TGCGCCAGCAGCCCCTGGACAGGAGCTAACTATGGCTACACCTTC. This chain joins TRBV5-1 and TRBJ1-2, with 7 bases matching TRBD1. Unmatched junction bases numbered 6, after V lost 4 bases and J lost 0 bases. The CDR3 extends over 15 amino acids. CDR1 SGHRS and CDR2 YFSETQ come from the germline V gene.

This clone occurred a few times. This chain uses TRBV27 with TRBJ2-1; 10 bases line up with TRBD2. With 7 bases clipped from V and 6 bases from J, the junction kept 9 bases outside the gene matches. The CDR3 consists of 15 residues. Looked up from germline, CDR1 is MNHEY and CDR2 is SMNVEV (reference sequence). The CDR3 region has the DNA TGTGCCAGCATTCAAGCGGGGGGGATCTCCAATGAGCAGTTCTTC. Translation gives CASIQAGGISNEQFF.

The rearrangement links TRBV15 to TRBJ1-4; no firm D call. This CDR3 spans 14 amino acids. Trimming stripped 0 bases from V and 12 bases from J, with 14 bases between. CDR1 and CDR2 from the germline V gene are LNHNV and YYDKDF (reference sequence). CDR3 region: CATSRDPTAYELFF. For the CDR3, the DNA is TGTGCCACCAGCAGAGATCCCACTGCCTATGAACTGTTTTTT.

The chain is built from TRBV29-1 and TRBJ1-5; 7 bases map to TRBD1. The CDR3 runs 16 residues. Germline CDR1 and CDR2: SQVTM and ANQGSEA. V trimming: 6 bases; J trimming: 7 bases; junction bases outside the gene matches: 18. The CDR3 is CSVILRDSLKGQPQHF. The CDR3 DNA reads as TGCAGCGTCATTCTCCGGGACAGCCTGAAGGGCCAGCCCCAGCATTTT.

The genes are TRBV7-2 and TRBJ1-3; 9 positions match TRBD1. Germline assignment: CDR1 SGHTA and CDR2 FQGNSA. With 5 bases clipped from V and 0 bases from J, the junction kept 8 bases outside the gene matches. This CDR3 has 17 amino acids. In DNA, the CDR3 is TGTGCCAGCAGCCCCGGACAGGGGATGAGCTCTGGAAACACCATATATTTT. Amino acid sequence: CASSPGQGMSSGNTIYF.

The V and J genes are TRBV11-1 and TRBJ1-1, with 8 bases identical to TRBD1. Trimming cost V 5 bases and J 4 bases; bases outside gene matches: 6. From germline, CDR1 is SGHAT and CDR2 FQDESV (reference sequence). The CDR3 runs 14 residues. CDR3 residues: CASSPDRESTEAFF. The CDR3 nucleotides are TGTGCCAGCAGCCCGGACAGGGAGTCCACTGAAGCTTTCTTT.

This clone appeared once. The chain joins TRBV29-1 to TRBJ1-5; D might be TRBD1 (5 bases). V was shortened by 5 bases and J by 9 bases, with 17 bases between the two germline ends. The CDR3 spans 13 residues. CDR1 and CDR2 (germline): SQVTM, ANQGSEA. This CDR3 is CSVTDSFEGPQHF. In nucleotides, the CDR3 is TGCAGCGTTACAGACAGTTTCGAAGGGCCCCAGCATTTT.

The chain combines TRBV7-9 with TRBJ2-1; a possible D gene is TRBD2 (5 bases). This CDR3 has 14 amino acids. The germline CDR1 and CDR2 sequences are SEHNR and FQNEAQ (reference sequence). V was cut by 5 bases and J by 6 bases, with 14 bases left in between. The CDR3 spells CASSPTITSNEQFF. In DNA, the CDR3 is TGTGCCAGCAGCCCCACCATCACTAGCAATGAGCAGTTCTTC.

This chain connects TRBV7-9 to TRBJ2-1; 7 positions agree with TRBD2. Germline V lookup: CDR1 SEHNR, CDR2 FQNEAQ (reference sequence). J was trimmed by 3 bases and V by 5 bases; bases with no gene match: 7. The CDR3 runs 15 residues. CDR3 region: CASSLGWGGYNEQFF. CDR3 nucleotide sequence: TGTGCCAGCAGCCTAGGATGGGGGGGCTACAATGAGCAGTTCTTC. Combining the CDR3 with reference TRBV7-9 and TRBJ2-1 gives the whole variable domain DTGVSQNPRHKITKRGQNVTFRCDPISEHNRLYWYRQTLGQGPEFLTYFQNEAQLEKSRLLSDRFSAERPKGSFSTLEIQRTEQGDSAMYLCASSLGWGGYNEQFFGPGTRLTVL.

This rearrangement joins TRBV4-3 to TRBJ2-1; D call uncertain. Trimming took off 0 bases at V and 4 bases at J, with 7 bases between the two ends. The germline gives CDR1 LGHNA, CDR2 YSLEER. This CDR3 has 14 amino acids. This chain's CDR3 is CASSQEREYNEQFF. DNA for the CDR3: TGCGCCAGCAGCCAAGAGCGTGAGTACAATGAGCAGTTCTTC.

V gene TRBV11-1 combines with J gene TRBJ2-1; 7 bases match TRBD2. Looked up from germline, CDR1 is SGHAT and CDR2 is FQDESV (reference sequence). This CDR3 is 16 amino acids long. Trimming removed 0 bases from V and 4 bases from J; junction bases left unmatched: 6. The DNA of the CDR3 is TGTGCCAGCAGCTTAGCTTACGGGGGGTCTTACAATGAGCAGTTCTTC. This translates into CASSLAYGGSYNEQFF.

Only one count was recorded for this clone. The V call is TRBV4-1, the J call TRBJ1-5, with 10 bases identical to TRBD1. CDR1 and CDR2 from the germline V gene are MGHRA and YSYEKL. The CDR3 totals 15 residues. V trimming: 4 bases; J trimming: 6 bases; junction bases outside the gene matches: 6. In DNA, the CDR3 is TGCGCCAGCAGCCCCGGACAGGGGGGGTTTCAGCCCCAGCATTTT. This codes for CASSPGQGGFQPQHF.

The chain joins TRBV10-1 to TRBJ2-5, with 8 bases that match TRBD2. Germline CDR1 is WNHNN and CDR2 is SYGVQD (reference sequence). The CDR3 contains 14 residues. The ends lost 5 bases at V and 5 bases at J; junction bases unmatched: 7. Written as DNA, the CDR3 is TGCGCCAGCAGTCCAGCGGGGGCTGGGGAGACCCAGTACTTC. Amino acids: CASSPAGAGETQYF.

This clone came up a few times. The V call is TRBV14, the J call TRBJ1-1; the D gene is possibly TRBD1 (5 bases). The CDR3 has 12 amino acids. CDR1 SGHDN and CDR2 FVKESK come from the germline V gene. V was shortened by 5 bases and J by 11 bases, with 15 bases between the two germline ends. CDR3 region: CASSFGGVDAFF. In DNA, the CDR3 is TGTGCCAGCAGCTTCGGGGGGGTAGACGCTTTCTTT.

The V call is TRBV6-5, the J call TRBJ2-2; 7 nucleotides agree with TRBD1. The CDR3 sequence is 15 residues long. Looked up from germline, CDR1 is MNHEY and CDR2 is SVGAGI. With V trimmed by 4 bases and J by 3 bases, 5 bases remained unmatched. The CDR3: CASSSRQGYTGELFF. CDR3 DNA sequence: TGTGCCAGCAGTTCCCGACAGGGATACACCGGGGAGCTGTTTTTT.

The chain recombines TRBV5-1 with TRBJ2-5; 8 bases are shared with TRBD1. The J call could be wrong; TRBJ2-7 is a better fit for the DNA end. The CDR3 is 15 amino acids. In germline, CDR1 is SGHRS, CDR2 YFSETQ. Written as DNA, the CDR3 is TGCGCCAGCAATCTTTGGACAGGGAGCTCCTACGAGCAGTACTTC. Translation gives CASNLWTGSSYEQYF.

The chain uses TRBV19 and TRBJ1-3, with TRBD1 as a possible D gene (5 bases). Germline V gives CDR1 LNHDA, CDR2 SQIVND (reference sequence). The CDR3 runs to 15 residues. Trimming cost V 6 bases and J 2 bases, with 14 bases left between them. The CDR3 loop reads CASSPSQGPGNTIYF. CDR3 DNA: TGTGCCAGTAGCCCATCGCAGGGCCCTGGAAACACCATATATTTT.

This chain uses TRBV6-4 with TRBJ2-5, with 9 bases identical to TRBD2. In germline, CDR1 is MRHNA, CDR2 SNTAGT. The CDR3 loop spans 19 amino acids. V was pared by 2 bases and J by 2 bases, with 15 bases of the junction left unmatched. CDR3 residues: CASSDPRRGGDDIQETQYF. The DNA for the CDR3 is TGTGCCAGCAGTGACCCCCGGCGGGGGGGGGATGACATTCAAGAGACCCAGTACTTC.

The chain carries TRBV29-1 and TRBJ2-2; tentative D call: TRBD2 (5 bases). This CDR3 has 13 amino acids. Trimming shortened V by 4 bases and J by 3 bases, and 9 bases separated the two germline ends. Germline V gene lookup returns CDR1 SQVTM and CDR2 ANQGSEA. The CDR3 DNA follows: TGCAGCGTTGCCCCCGGGGACACCGGGGAGCTGTTTTTT. Encoded protein: CSVAPGDTGELFF.

The rearrangement uses TRBV28 and TRBJ1-5, with D unresolved. There are 14 residues in the CDR3. The V end was cut by 4 bases, the J end by 3 bases, with 10 bases between. Germline V gene data show CDR1 as MDHEN and CDR2 as SYDVKM. The CDR3 DNA reads TGTGCCAGCAGTTGGTACGGACTCAATCAGCCCCAGCATTTT. Translating it yields CASSWYGLNQPQHF.

This chain uses TRBV5-4 with TRBJ2-3, with TRBD2 matching over 8 bases. CDR1 is SGHNT and CDR2 is YYREEE in the germline V gene (reference sequence). The trim removed 2 bases at V and 0 bases at J, leaving 2 bases unmatched. The CDR3 extends over 15 amino acids. The CDR3 protein is CASSLAGASTDTQYF. The CDR3 DNA reads as TGTGCCAGCAGCTTAGCGGGGGCTAGCACAGATACGCAGTATTTT.

The sample holds a few counts of this clone. The V call is TRBV5-4, the J call TRBJ1-1; D is uncertain. CDR3 length: 14 amino acids. Germline CDR1 and CDR2: SGHNT and YYREEE (reference sequence). Trimming stripped 4 bases from V and 4 bases from J, with 14 bases between. This CDR3 reads CASSAGGQATEAFF. As DNA, the CDR3 is TGTGCCAGCAGCGCAGGAGGCCAGGCCACTGAAGCTTTCTTT.

CDR3 DNA sequence: TGCAGCGTTTTGACAGTAGCAAACAATGAGCAGTTCTTC. This sequence encodes CSVLTVANNEQFF. This chain links TRBV29-1 with TRBJ2-1; a possible D gene is TRBD1 (5 bases). Germline V gene data show CDR1 as SQVTM and CDR2 as ANQGSEA. Trimming removed 5 bases from V and 5 bases from J, with 13 bases in between. This CDR3 is 13 amino acids long.

V is TRBV5-6 and J is TRBJ1-2; the match to TRBD1 covers 7 bases. From germline, CDR1 is SGHDT and CDR2 YYEEEE. The CDR3 spans 13 residues. The ends lost 4 bases at V and 5 bases at J; junction bases unmatched: 5. The chain's CDR3 is CASSQEGAYGYTF. The CDR3 DNA follows: TGTGCCAGCAGCCAGGAGGGGGCGTATGGCTACACCTTC.

The count of this clone is one. The gene calls are TRBV5-4 and TRBJ2-3; the match to TRBD2 covers 8 bases. This CDR3 has 15 amino acids. Germline CDR1 reads SGHNT; CDR2 reads YYREEE (reference sequence). J lost 4 bases, V lost 0 bases, and 4 bases had no gene match. As DNA, the CDR3 is TGTGCCAGCAGCTTGGCGGGGGGGAAGGCAGATACGCAGTATTTT. This encodes CASSLAGGKADTQYF.

This chain connects TRBV6-1 to TRBJ2-3; D is unresolved. The CDR3 covers 15 residues. In germline, CDR1 is MNHNS, CDR2 SASEGT. V lost 4 bases and J 2 bases, leaving 13 bases between the germline ends. The CDR3 protein is CASSGGERLTDTQYF. CDR3 bases: TGTGCCAGCAGTGGTGGAGAACGGCTCACAGATACGCAGTATTTT.

V and J are TRBV7-2 and TRBJ2-7; 7 nucleotides match TRBD2. From germline, CDR1 is SGHTA and CDR2 FQGNSA. After removal of 6 bases from V and 0 bases from J, the junction contained 20 bases not matched to a gene. There are 19 residues in the CDR3. This CDR3 reads CASSVRTAGDSRNSYEQYF. Here the CDR3 DNA reads TGTGCCAGCAGTGTTAGGACGGCGGGGGACTCTCGAAACTCCTACGAGCAGTACTTC.

This clone is a singleton in its sample. The CDR3 nucleotides read TGTGCCAGCTCACAAAATTACAGGGGAAGCTCCTACAATGAGCAGTTCTTC. This translates into CASSQNYRGSSYNEQFF. The V gene is TRBV18, the J gene TRBJ2-1; TRBD1 agrees at 7 bases. The ends lost 4 bases at V and 0 bases at J; junction bases unmatched: 9. Germline CDR1 reads KGHSH; CDR2 reads LQKENI. The CDR3 loop spans 17 amino acids.

This clone was picked up one time. The chain has TRBV9 and TRBJ2-2, with TRBD1 as a possible D gene (5 bases). The CDR3 contains 15 residues. CDR1 and CDR2 (germline): SGDLS, YYNGEE. V dropped 0 bases and J dropped 5 bases, with 11 bases sitting between them. The CDR3, as DNA: TGTGCCAGCAGCGTAGGTTCAGGGTGGACCGGGGAGCTGTTTTTT. Residues: CASSVGSGWTGELFF.

This clone was recorded only once. The chain is built from TRBV19 and TRBJ1-1; 7 bases agree with TRBD1. This CDR3 is 13 amino acids long. V shed 4 bases, J shed 10 bases, and the junction held 9 bases outside the gene matches. CDR1 and CDR2 from the germline V gene are LNHDA and SQIVND (reference sequence). The CDR3 loop reads CASSTTGAGGAFF. The CDR3 DNA follows: TGTGCCAGTAGTACTACAGGGGCCGGGGGAGCTTTCTTT. Variable domain in full (rest from reference TRBV19 and TRBJ1-1): DGGITQSPKYLFRKEGQNVTLSCEQNLNHDAMYWYRQDPGQGLRLIYYSQIVNDFQKGDIAEGYSVSREKKESFPLTVTSAQKNPTAFYLCASSTTGAGGAFFGQGTRLTVV.